The rows below give T cell receptor beta chains drawn from one sample of a study of early T cells in non-severe SARS-CoV-2 infection. One entry per CDR3 protein results from TCRdb running MiXCR on the 5' RACE reads. Here the sample spans roughly 88,000 distinct CDR3 sequences, about 15% being singletons. The sample comprised whole blood. The receptors were sampled from an adult who was a healthcare worker with PCR-confirmed SARS-CoV-2 infection or an uninfected control (not recorded which). CDR3s include the opening cysteine and the closing phenylalanine or tryptophan. A D gene is named only where the DNA matches it firmly. A clone size is listed for some rows: how often the clone was seen (once, few, many), or a class if it is expanded.

v_call	d_call	clone_size	j_call	cdr3_nt	cdr3_aa
TRBV2	-	-	TRBJ1-1	TGTGCCAGCAGTGAACAGGTCAACACTGAAGCTTTCTTT	CASSEQVNTEAFF
TRBV4-3	-	many	TRBJ2-1	TGCGCCAGCAGCCACAGACTAGAGAGGGACCTTTACAATGAGCAGTTCTTC	CASSHRLERDLYNEQFF
TRBV28	TRBD2	few	TRBJ2-3	TGTGCCAGCAGTTTAATAGCGGGGGTGGTAGATACGCAGTATTTT	CASSLIAGVVDTQYF
TRBV12-3/TRBV12-4	-	few	TRBJ1-4	TGTGCCAGCAGTCGCCGACAGGAAGGGAGTGAAAAACTGTTTTTT	CASSRRQEGSEKLFF
TRBV5-1	TRBD2	few	TRBJ2-5	TGCGCCAGCAGCTTGGAACTAGCGGGGGCCCTACAAGAGACCCAGTACTTC	CASSLELAGALQETQYF
TRBV14	-	few	TRBJ2-7	TGTGCCAGCAGCCAAGTGGGGGGTTACGAGCAGTACTTC	CASSQVGGYEQYF
TRBV11-2	-	-	TRBJ1-6	TGTGCCAGCAGCTTAGCTCAGCCCAATTCACCCCTCCACTTT	CASSLAQPNSPLHF
TRBV12-3/TRBV12-4	-	-	TRBJ2-3	TGTGCCAGCAGTTATTCAGGGGACCTTAGCACAGATACGCAGTATTTT	CASSYSGDLSTDTQYF
TRBV6-2/TRBV6-3	TRBD1	few	TRBJ1-2	TGTGCCAGCAGTTACAGAGGGGGCGAGTTTGGCTACACCTTC	CASSYRGGEFGYTF
TRBV7-9	TRBD2	many	TRBJ2-1	TGTGCCAGCAGCCCCCGGACTAGCAATGAGCAGTTCTTC	CASSPRTSNEQFF
TRBV5-1	TRBD1	-	TRBJ1-1	TGCGCCAGCAGAAACGAGGGGGCAGGAAACACTGAAGCTTTCTTT	CASRNEGAGNTEAFF
TRBV10-2	-	-	TRBJ2-3	TGCGCCAGCAGTAGGACGGGGGAAGCAGATACGCAGTATTTT	CASSRTGEADTQYF
TRBV3-1	-	-	TRBJ1-1	TGTGCCAGCAGCCAAGCCTCAGGCACTGAAGCTTTCTTT	CASSQASGTEAFF
TRBV7-9	-	-	TRBJ2-1	TGTGCCAGCAGCCGGGCAAACAATGAGCAGTTCTTC	CASSRANNEQFF
TRBV21-1	-	-	TRBJ2-3	TGTGCCAGCAACTCCACATCCGGGACGGCGATCACAGATACGCAGTATTTT	CASNSTSGTAITDTQYF
TRBV4-2	TRBD1	-	TRBJ2-7	TGTGCCAGCAGCCGATCGACAGGGGGCTCCTACGAGCAGTACTTC	CASSRSTGGSYEQYF
TRBV7-2	TRBD2	many	TRBJ2-4	TGTGCCAGCACCTTCGGGGGGGCTCGGGCCAAAAACATTCAGTACTTC	CASTFGGARAKNIQYF
TRBV27	-	-	TRBJ1-6	TGTGCCAGCACCCGCTGGGGGTCCGTCCCTTCACCCCTCCACTTT	CASTRWGSVPSPLHF
TRBV6-1	-	many	TRBJ2-7	TGTGCCAGCAGTGAATCCTCGACACGAGCCTCCTACGAGCAGTACTTC	CASSESSTRASYEQYF